These 6 T cell receptor beta chains share one sample of origin, sequenced in a study of OX40 agonist ivuxolimab in advanced cancers. Here immunoSEQ multiplex PCR was the method, and the copy in TCRdb shows in-frame clones only, minus some. The sample shows about 83,000 clones, approximately 90% of them seen only once. The source was CD4+ or CD8+ T cells sorted from blood, collected in a trial of the OX40 agonist ivuxolimab. The receptor set was obtained from an adult with an advanced solid tumor such as melanoma, head and neck, liver or kidney cancer.

CDR3: CASSYSRLPLGEQYF. The CDR3 bases are TGTGCCAGCAGTTACTCCCGACTGCCCCTGGGGGAGCAGTACTTC. The J gene is TRBJ2-7, the V gene TRBV6-5, with D unclear. V dropped 0 bases and J dropped 7 bases, with 16 bases sitting between them. The CDR3 length is 15 residues. Germline V CDR1 and CDR2: MNHEY, SVGAGI.

The chain carries TRBV19 and TRBJ1-2, with unresolved D. CDR1 is LNHDA, CDR2 SQIVND, per germline (reference sequence). V was trimmed by 1 base and J by 2 bases, leaving 23 bases between them. This CDR3 has 19 amino acids. The CDR3 sequence is CASSIGWVFGPRANYGYTF. As DNA, the CDR3 is TGTGCCAGTAGTATAGGGTGGGTTTTTGGGCCAAGGGCGAACTATGGCTACACCTTC.

The rearrangement uses TRBV30 and TRBJ2-2, with TRBD2 as a possible D gene (6 bases). This CDR3 contains 14 residues. In germline, CDR1 is GTSNPN, CDR2 SVGIG (reference sequence). The V and J ends lost 0 bases and 7 bases respectively, with 12 bases between them. The CDR3 loop reads CAWSVALAHGELFF. The CDR3 DNA is TGTGCCTGGAGTGTAGCCCTAGCGCACGGGGAGCTGTTTTTT.

The gene calls are TRBV10-2 and TRBJ2-1; no firm D call. This CDR3 has 13 amino acids. Trimming removed 7 bases from V and 4 bases from J, with 11 bases in between. The V gene's germline CDR1 is WSHSY and CDR2 SAAADI. CDR3 amino acids: CASTWALYNEQFF. CDR3 coding DNA: TGCGCCAGCACCTGGGCCCTTTACAATGAGCAGTTCTTC.

The V and J genes are TRBV5-6 and TRBJ1-3; D not resolved. Germline CDR1 is SGHDT and CDR2 is YYEEEE. V lost 1 base and J lost 4, with 9 bases in between. The CDR3 is made up of 14 amino acids. The CDR3, as DNA: TGTGCCAGCAGCTTGCTAGATTCGGGAAACACCATATATTTT. Protein product: CASSLLDSGNTIYF.

The gene calls are TRBV5-6 and TRBJ1-3; 7 bases are a match to TRBD1. The CDR3 runs 15 residues. CDR1 and CDR2 (germline): SGHDT, YYEEEE. J lost 3 bases, V lost 5 bases, and 8 bases had no gene match. As DNA, the CDR3 is TGTGCCAGCAGAAACAGGGGTTTCGGTGGAAACACCATATATTTT. Translating it yields CASRNRGFGGNTIYF. The full variable domain, with the rest looked up from reference TRBV5-6 and TRBJ1-3, is DAGVTQSPTHLIKTRGQQVTLRCSPKSGHDTVSWYQQALGQGPQFIFQYYEEEERQRGNFPDRFSGHQFPNYSSELNVNALLLGDSALYLCASRNRGFGGNTIYFGEGSWLTVV.